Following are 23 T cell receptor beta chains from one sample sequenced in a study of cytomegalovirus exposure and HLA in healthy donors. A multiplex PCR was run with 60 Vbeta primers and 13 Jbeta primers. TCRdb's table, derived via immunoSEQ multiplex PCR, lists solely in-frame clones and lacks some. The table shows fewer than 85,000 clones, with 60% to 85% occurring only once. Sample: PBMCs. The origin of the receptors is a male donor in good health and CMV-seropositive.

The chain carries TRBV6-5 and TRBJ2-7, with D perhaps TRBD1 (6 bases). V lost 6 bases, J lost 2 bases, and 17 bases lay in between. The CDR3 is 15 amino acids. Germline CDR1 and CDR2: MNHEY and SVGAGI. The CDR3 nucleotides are TGTGCCAGCAGCGAGGGGGTCGGCTCCCCCTACGAGCAGTACTTC. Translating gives CASSEGVGSPYEQYF.

This CDR3 reads CASSLEGSGGAPGTGELFF. The CDR3 DNA is TGTGCCAGCAGCTTAGAGGGTAGCGGGGGGGCCCCGGGCACCGGGGAGCTGTTTTTT. The V gene is TRBV7-6, the J gene TRBJ2-2; 11 positions agree with TRBD2. This CDR3 has 19 amino acids. Per the germline V gene, CDR1 is SGHVS and CDR2 is FNYEAQ. J was trimmed by 4 bases and V by 1 base; bases with no gene match: 11. The entire variable domain, with the rest obtained from reference TRBV7-6 and TRBJ2-2, is as follows: GAGVSQSPRYKVTKRGQDVALRCDPISGHVSLYWYRQALGQGPEFLTYFNYEAQQDKSGLPNDRFSAERPEGSISTLTIQRTEQRDSAMYRCASSLEGSGGAPGTGELFFGEGSRLTVL.

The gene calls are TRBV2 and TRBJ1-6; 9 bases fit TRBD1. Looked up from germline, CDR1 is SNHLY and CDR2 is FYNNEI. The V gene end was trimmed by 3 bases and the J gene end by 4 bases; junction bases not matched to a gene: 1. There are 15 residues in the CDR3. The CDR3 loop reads CASSEDRGYNSPLHF. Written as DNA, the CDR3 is TGTGCCAGCAGTGAGGACAGGGGTTATAATTCACCCCTCCACTTT.

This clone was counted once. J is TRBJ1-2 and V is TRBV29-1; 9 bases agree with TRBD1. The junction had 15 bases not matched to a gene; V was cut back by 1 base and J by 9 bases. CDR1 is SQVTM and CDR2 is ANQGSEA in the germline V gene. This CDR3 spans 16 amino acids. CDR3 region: CSVEVLERQGDSSYTF. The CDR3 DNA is TGCAGCGTTGAAGTCCTCGAGAGACAGGGGGATTCAAGCTACACCTTC.

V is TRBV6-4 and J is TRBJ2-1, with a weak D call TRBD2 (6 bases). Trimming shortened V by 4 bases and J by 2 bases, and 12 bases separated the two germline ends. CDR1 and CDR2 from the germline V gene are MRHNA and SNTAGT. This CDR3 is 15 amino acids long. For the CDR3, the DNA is TGTGCCAGCAGTGTGGCGGGATGGACCTACAATGAGCAGTTCTTC. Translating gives CASSVAGWTYNEQFF.

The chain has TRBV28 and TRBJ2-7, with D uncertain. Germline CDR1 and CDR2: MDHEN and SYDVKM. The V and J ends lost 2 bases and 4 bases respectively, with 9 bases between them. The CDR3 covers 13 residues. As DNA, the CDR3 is TGTGCCAGCAGTTTAGGTCCGAGATACGAGCAGTACTTC. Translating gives CASSLGPRYEQYF.

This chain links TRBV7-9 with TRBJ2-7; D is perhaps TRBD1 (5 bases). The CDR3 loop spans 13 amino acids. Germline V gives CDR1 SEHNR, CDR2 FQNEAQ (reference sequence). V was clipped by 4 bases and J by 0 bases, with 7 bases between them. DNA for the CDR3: TGTGCCAGCAGCTCAACAGGCTCCTACGAGCAGTACTTC. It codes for CASSSTGSYEQYF.

The CDR3 DNA reads TGTGCCAGCAGTTTCGGGACTGGACAGGGGAATGAAAAACTGTTTTTT. Amino acids: CASSFGTGQGNEKLFF. The V and J genes are TRBV6-5 and TRBJ1-4; 9 bases match TRBD1. There are 16 residues in the CDR3. The V gene's germline CDR1 is MNHEY and CDR2 SVGAGI. V lost 4 bases, J lost 5 bases, and 8 bases stayed unmatched.

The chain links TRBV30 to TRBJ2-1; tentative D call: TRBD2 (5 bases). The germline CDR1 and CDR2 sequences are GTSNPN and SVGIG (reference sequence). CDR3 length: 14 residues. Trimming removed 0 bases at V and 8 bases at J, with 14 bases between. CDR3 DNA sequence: TGTGCCTGGAGTGTACGGGGATGGGCGGATGAGCAGTTCTTC. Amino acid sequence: CAWSVRGWADEQFF.

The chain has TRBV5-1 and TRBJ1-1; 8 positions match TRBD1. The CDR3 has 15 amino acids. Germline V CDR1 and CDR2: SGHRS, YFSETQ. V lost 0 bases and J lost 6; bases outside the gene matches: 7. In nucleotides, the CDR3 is TGCGCCAGCAGCTTGGTCCCAGGGGGCAGCGCTGAAGCTTTCTTT. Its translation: CASSLVPGGSAEAFF.

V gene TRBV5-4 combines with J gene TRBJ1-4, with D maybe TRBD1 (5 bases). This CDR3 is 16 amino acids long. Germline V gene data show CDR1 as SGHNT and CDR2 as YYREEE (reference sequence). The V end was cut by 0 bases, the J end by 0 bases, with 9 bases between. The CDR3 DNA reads TGTGCCAGCAGCTTGGGGCAGGGTGCAACTAATGAAAAACTGTTTTTT. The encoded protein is CASSLGQGATNEKLFF.

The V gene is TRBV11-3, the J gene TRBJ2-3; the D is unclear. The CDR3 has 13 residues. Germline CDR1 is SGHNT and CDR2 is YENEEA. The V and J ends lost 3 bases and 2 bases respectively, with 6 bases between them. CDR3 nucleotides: TGTGCCAGCAGCTTCCTAGACACAGATACGCAGTATTTT. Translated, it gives CASSFLDTDTQYF.

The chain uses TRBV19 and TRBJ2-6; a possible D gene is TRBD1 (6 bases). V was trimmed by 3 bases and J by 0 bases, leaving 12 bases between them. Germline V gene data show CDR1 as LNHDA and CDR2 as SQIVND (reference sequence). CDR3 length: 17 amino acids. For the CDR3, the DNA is TGTGCCAGTAGTATTGGCAGGGGTACCTCTGGGGCCAACGTCCTGACTTTC. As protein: CASSIGRGTSGANVLTF. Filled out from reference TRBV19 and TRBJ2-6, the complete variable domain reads DGGITQSPKYLFRKEGQNVTLSCEQNLNHDAMYWYRQDPGQGLRLIYYSQIVNDFQKGDIAEGYSVSREKKESFPLTVTSAQKNPTAFYLCASSIGRGTSGANVLTFGAGSRLTVL.

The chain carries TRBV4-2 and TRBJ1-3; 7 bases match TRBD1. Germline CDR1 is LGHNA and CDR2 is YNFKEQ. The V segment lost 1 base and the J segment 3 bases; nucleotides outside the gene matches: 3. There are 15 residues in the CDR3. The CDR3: CASSQGDSLGNTIYF. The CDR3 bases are TGTGCCAGCAGCCAAGGGGACAGCCTTGGAAACACCATATATTTT.

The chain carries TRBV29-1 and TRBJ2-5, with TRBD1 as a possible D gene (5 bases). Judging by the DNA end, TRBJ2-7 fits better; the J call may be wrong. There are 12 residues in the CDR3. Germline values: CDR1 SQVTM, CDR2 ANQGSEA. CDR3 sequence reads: CSVVQANYEQYF. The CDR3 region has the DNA TGCAGCGTTGTACAGGCCAACTACGAGCAGTACTTC.

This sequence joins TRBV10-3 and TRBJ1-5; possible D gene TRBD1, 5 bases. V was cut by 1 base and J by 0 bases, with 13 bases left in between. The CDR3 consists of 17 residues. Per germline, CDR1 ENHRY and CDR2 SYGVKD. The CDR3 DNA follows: TGTGCCATCAGTGAGTACGGACACGCATATAGCAATCAGCCCCAGCATTTT. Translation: CAISEYGHAYSNQPQHF.

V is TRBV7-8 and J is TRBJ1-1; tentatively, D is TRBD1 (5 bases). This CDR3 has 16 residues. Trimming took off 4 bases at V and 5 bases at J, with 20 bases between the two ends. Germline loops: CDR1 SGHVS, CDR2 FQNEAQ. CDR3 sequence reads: CASSSGRWGVGTEAFF. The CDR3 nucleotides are TGTGCCAGCAGCTCCGGGAGGTGGGGGGTTGGAACTGAAGCTTTCTTT.

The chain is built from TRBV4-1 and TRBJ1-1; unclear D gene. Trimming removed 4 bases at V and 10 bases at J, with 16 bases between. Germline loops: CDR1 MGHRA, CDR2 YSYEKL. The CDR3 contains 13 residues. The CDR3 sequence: CASSRNAAPGAFF. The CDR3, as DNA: TGCGCCAGCAGCCGAAATGCGGCCCCCGGAGCTTTCTTT.

CDR3 loop: CASSLEAPQEQYF. The DNA of the CDR3 is TGTGCCAGCAGCTTAGAGGCCCCGCAGGAGCAGTACTTC. The chain couples TRBV11-2 to TRBJ2-7, with D uncertain. The V end was cut by 0 bases, the J end by 7 bases, with 10 bases between. Germline V gene lookup returns CDR1 SGHAT and CDR2 FQNNGV. The CDR3 is 13 amino acids.

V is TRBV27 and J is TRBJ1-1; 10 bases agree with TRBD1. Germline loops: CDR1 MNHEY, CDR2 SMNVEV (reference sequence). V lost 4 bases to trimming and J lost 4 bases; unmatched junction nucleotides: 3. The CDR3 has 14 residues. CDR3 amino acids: CASSWGQGPTEAFF. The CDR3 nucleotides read TGTGCCAGCAGTTGGGGACAGGGGCCCACTGAAGCTTTCTTT.

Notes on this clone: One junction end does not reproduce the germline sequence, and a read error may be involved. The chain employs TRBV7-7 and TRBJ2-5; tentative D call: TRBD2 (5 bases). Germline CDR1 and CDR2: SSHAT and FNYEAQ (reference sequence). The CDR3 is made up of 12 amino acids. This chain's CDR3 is CASSRTLETQYF. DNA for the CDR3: TGTGCTAGCAGCCGGACTTTAGAGACCCAGTACTTC.

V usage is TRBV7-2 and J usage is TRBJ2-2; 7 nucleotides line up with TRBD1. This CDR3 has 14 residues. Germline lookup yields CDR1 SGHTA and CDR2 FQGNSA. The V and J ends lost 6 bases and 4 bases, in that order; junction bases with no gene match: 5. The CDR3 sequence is CASRPGGITGELFF. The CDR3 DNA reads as TGTGCCAGCAGGCCAGGGGGAATCACCGGGGAGCTGTTTTTT.

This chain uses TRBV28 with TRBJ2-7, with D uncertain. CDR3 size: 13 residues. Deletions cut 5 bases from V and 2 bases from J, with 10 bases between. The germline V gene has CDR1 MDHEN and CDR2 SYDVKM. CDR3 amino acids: CASSPTPTYEQYF. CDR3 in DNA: TGTGCCAGCAGTCCGACTCCGACCTACGAGCAGTACTTC.